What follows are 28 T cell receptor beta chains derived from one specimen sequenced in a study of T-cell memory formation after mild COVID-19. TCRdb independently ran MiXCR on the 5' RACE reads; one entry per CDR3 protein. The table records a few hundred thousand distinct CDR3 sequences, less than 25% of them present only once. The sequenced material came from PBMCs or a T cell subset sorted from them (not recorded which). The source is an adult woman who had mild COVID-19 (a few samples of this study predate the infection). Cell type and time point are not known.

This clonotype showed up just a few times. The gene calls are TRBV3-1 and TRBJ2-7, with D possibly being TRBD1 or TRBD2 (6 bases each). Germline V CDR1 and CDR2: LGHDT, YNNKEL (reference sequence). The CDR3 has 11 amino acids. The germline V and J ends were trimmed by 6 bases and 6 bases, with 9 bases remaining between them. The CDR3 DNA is TGTGCCAGCAGGTCGGGGGCCGAGCAGTACTTC. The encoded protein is CASRSGAEQYF.

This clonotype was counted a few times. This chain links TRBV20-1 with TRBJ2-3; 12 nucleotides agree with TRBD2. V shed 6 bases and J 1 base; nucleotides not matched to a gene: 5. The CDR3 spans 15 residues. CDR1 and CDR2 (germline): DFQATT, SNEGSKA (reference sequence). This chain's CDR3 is CSATRTSGGTDTQYF. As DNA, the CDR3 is TGCAGTGCCACTAGGACTAGCGGGGGCACAGATACGCAGTATTTT.

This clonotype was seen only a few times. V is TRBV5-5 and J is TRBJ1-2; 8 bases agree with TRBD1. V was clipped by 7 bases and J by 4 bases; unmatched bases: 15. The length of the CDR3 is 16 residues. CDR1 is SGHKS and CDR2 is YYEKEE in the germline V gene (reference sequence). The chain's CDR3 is CASREISGTGIYGYTF. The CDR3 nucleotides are TGTGCCAGCCGCGAAATTTCCGGGACAGGCATCTATGGCTACACCTTC. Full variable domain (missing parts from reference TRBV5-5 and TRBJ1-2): DAGVTQSPTHLIKTRGQQVTLRCSPISGHKSVSWYQQVLGQGPQFIFQYYEKEERGRGNFPDRFSARQFPNYSSELNVNALLLGDSALYLCASREISGTGIYGYTFGSGTRLTVV.

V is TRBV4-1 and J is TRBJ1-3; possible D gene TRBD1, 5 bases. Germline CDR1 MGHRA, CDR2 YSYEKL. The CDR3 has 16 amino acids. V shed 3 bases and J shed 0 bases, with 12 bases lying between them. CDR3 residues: CASSQSLGLSGNTIYF. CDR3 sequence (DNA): TGCGCCAGCAGCCAGTCCCTGGGGCTCTCTGGAAACACCATATATTTT.

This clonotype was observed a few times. The CDR3: CASSLALPVNTEAFF. CDR3 nucleotide sequence: TGTGCCAGCAGCTTAGCGCTTCCGGTGAACACTGAAGCTTTCTTT. The rearrangement joins TRBV7-2 to TRBJ1-1; D not certain. There are 15 residues in the CDR3. Germline V gene lookup returns CDR1 SGHTA and CDR2 FQGNSA. Trimming removed 0 bases from V and 0 bases from J, with 8 bases in between.

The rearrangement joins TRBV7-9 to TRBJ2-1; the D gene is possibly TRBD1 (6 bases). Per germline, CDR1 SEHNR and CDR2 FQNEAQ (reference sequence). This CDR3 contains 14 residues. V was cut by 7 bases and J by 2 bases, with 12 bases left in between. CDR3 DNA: TGTGCCAGCACCTTGGACAGAGCCTACAATGAGCAGTTCTTC. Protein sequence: CASTLDRAYNEQFF.

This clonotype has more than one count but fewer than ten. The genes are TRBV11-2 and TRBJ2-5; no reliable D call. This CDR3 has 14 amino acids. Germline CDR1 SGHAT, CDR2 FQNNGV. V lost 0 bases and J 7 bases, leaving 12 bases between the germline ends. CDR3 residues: CASSLDVGVGTQYF. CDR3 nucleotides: TGTGCCAGCAGCTTAGATGTTGGGGTTGGGACCCAGTACTTC.

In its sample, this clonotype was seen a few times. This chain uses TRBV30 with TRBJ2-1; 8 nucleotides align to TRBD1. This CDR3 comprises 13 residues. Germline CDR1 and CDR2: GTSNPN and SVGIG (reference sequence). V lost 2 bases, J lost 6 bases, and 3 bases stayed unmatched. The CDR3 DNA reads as TGTGCCTGGAGTACAGGGGGACCCAATGAGCAGTTCTTC. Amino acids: CAWSTGGPNEQFF.

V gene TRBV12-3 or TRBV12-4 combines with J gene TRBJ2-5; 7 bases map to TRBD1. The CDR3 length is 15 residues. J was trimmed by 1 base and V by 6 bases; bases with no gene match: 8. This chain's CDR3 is CASRQNRGSQETQYF. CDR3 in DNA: TGTGCCAGCAGGCAGAACAGGGGTTCCCAAGAGACCCAGTACTTC.

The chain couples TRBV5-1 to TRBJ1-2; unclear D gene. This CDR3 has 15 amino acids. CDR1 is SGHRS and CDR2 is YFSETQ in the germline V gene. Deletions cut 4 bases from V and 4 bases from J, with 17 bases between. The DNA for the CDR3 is TGCGCCAGCAGCAAAGAGGACGCCGGGAGCTATGGCTACACCTTC. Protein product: CASSKEDAGSYGYTF.

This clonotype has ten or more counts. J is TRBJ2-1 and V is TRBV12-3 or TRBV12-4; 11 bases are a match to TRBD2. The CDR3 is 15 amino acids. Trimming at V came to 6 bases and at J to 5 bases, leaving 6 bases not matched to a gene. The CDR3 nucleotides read TGTGCCAGCAGACTTAGCGGGAGGGAAAACAATGAGCAGTTCTTC. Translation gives CASRLSGRENNEQFF.

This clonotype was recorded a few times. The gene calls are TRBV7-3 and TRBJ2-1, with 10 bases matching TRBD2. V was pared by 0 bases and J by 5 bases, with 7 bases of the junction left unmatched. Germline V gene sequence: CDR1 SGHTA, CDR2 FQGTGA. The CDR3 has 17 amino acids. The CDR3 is CASSLTGRTSGDNEQFF. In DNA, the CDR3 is TGTGCCAGCAGCTTAACCGGAAGGACTAGCGGTGACAATGAGCAGTTCTTC.

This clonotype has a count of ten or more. The CDR3 loop reads CASSPTGYSNQPQHF. CDR3 nucleotide sequence: TGTGCCAGCAGTCCGACGGGTTATAGCAATCAGCCCCAGCATTTT. This chain connects TRBV18 to TRBJ1-5; D not resolved. This CDR3 spans 15 amino acids. With 8 bases removed from V and 0 bases from J, the gap between germline ends came to 14 bases. Germline lookup yields CDR1 KGHSH and CDR2 LQKENI.

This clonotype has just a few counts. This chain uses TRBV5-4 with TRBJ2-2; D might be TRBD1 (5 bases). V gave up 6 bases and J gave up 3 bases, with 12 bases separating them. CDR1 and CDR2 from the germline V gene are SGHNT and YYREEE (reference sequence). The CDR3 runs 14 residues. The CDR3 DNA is TGTGCCAGCAACCCCAGACAGTACACCGGGGAGCTGTTTTTT. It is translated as CASNPRQYTGELFF.

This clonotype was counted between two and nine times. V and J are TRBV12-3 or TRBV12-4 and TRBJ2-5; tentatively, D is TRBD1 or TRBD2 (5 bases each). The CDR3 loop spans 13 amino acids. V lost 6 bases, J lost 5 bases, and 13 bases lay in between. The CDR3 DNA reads TGTGCCAGCAGACCGGGGCTGGGGGAGACCCAGTACTTC. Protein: CASRPGLGETQYF.

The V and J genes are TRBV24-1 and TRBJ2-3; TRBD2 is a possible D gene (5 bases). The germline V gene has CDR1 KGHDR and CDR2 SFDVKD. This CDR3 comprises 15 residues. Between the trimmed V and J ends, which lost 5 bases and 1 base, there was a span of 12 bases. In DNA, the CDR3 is TGTGCCACCAGTGGAGGGCCGGTAGGCACAGATACGCAGTATTTT. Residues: CATSGGPVGTDTQYF.

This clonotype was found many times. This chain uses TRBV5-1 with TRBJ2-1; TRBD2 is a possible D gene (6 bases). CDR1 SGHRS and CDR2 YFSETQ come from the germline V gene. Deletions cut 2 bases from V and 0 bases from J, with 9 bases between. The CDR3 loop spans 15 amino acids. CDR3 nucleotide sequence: TGCGCCAGCAGCTTTCACGGGAGCTCCTACAATGAGCAGTTCTTC. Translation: CASSFHGSSYNEQFF.

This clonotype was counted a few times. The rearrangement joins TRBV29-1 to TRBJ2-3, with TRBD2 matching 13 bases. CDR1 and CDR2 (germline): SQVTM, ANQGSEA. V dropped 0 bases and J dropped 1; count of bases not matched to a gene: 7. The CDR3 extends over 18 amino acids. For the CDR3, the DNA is TGCAGCGTTGAAGATCCAAGGGGACTAGCGGGACGCACAGATACGCAGTATTTT. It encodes CSVEDPRGLAGRTDTQYF.

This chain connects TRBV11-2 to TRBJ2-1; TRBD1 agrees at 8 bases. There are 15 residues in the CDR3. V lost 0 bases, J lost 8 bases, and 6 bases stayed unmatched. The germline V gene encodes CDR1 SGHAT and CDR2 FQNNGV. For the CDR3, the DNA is TGTGCCAGCAGCTTAGAGGCAGGGGGCTGGGATGAGCAGTTCTTC. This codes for CASSLEAGGWDEQFF. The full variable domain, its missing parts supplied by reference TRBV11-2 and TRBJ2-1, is EAGVAQSPRYKIIEKRQSVAFWCNPISGHATLYWYQQILGQGPKLLIQFQNNGVVDDSQLPKDRFSAERLKGVDSTLKIQPAKLEDSAVYLCASSLEAGGWDEQFFGPGTRLTVL.

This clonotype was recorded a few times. CDR3 sequence: CATSKLAGVYTDTQYF. As DNA, the CDR3 is TGTGCCACCAGCAAACTAGCGGGAGTGTACACAGATACGCAGTATTTT. The chain carries TRBV15 and TRBJ2-3, with 11 bases fitting TRBD2. Per the germline V gene, CDR1 is LNHNV and CDR2 is YYDKDF (reference sequence). The CDR3 sequence is 16 residues long. Trimming took 4 bases from V and 2 from J; bases not matched to a gene: 5. Full variable domain (rest looked up from reference TRBV15 and TRBJ2-3): DAMVIQNPRYQVTQFGKPVTLSCSQTLNHNVMYWYQQKSSQAPKLLFHYYDKDFNNEADTPDNFQSRRPNTSFCFLDIRSPGLGDTAMYLCATSKLAGVYTDTQYFGPGTRLTVL.

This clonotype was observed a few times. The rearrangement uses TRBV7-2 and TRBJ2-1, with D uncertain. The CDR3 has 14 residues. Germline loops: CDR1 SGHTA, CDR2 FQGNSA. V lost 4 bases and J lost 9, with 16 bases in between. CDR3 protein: CASSSLNLASEQFF. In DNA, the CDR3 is TGTGCCAGCAGCTCCCTAAACTTGGCCAGTGAGCAGTTCTTC.

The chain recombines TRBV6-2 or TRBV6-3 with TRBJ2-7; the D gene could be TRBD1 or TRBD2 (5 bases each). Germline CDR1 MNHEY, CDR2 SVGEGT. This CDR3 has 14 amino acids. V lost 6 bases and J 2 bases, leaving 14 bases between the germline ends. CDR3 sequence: CASSQPGRTYEQYF. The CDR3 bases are TGTGCCAGCAGCCAACCGGGACGGACCTACGAGCAGTACTTC.

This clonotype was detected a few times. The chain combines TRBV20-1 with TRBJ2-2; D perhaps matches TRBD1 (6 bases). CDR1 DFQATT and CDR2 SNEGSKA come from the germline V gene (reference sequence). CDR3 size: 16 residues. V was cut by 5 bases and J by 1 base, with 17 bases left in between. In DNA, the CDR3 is TGCAGTGCTTCGCGGACAGAGCTTCAGAACACCGGGGAGCTGTTTTTT. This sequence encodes CSASRTELQNTGELFF.

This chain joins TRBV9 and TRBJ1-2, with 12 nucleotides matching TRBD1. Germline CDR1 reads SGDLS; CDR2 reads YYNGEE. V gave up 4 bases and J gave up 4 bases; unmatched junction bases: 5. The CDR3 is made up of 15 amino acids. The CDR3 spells CASSSRDRGPYGYTF. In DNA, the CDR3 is TGTGCCAGCAGCTCCCGGGACAGGGGGCCCTATGGCTACACCTTC.

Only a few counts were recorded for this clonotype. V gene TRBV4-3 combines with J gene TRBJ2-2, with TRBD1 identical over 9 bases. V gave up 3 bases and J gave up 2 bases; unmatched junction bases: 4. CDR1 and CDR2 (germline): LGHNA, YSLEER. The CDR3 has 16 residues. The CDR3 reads CASSQRTGANTGELFF. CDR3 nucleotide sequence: TGCGCCAGCAGCCAGCGGACAGGGGCTAACACCGGGGAGCTGTTTTTT.

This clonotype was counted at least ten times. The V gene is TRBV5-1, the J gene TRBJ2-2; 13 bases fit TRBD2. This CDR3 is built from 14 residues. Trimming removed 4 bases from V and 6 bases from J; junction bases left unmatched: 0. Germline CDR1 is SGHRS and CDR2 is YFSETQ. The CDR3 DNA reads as TGCGCCAGCAGCGGGACTAGCGGGGCCGGGGAGCTGTTTTTT. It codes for CASSGTSGAGELFF.

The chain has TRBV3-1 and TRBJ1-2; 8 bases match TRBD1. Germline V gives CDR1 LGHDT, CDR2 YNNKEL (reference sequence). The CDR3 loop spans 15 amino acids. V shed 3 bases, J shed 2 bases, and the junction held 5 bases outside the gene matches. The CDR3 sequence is CASSHRQGLNYGYTF. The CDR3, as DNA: TGTGCCAGCAGCCACCGACAGGGGCTGAACTATGGCTACACCTTC.

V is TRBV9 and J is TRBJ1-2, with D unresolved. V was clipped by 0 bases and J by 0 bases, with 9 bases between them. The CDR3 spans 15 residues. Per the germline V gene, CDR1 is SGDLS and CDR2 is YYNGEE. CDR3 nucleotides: TGTGCCAGCAGCGTAGGAGGTCACGCTAACTATGGCTACACCTTC. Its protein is CASSVGGHANYGYTF.